This TCR beta chain came from a study of cytomegalovirus exposure and HLA in healthy donors. For the study at large: A data release that came early held 75 million to 85 million unique TCRs from HLA-typed donors.

A multiplex PCR was run with 60 Vbeta primers and 13 Jbeta primers. TCRdb's table, derived via immunoSEQ multiplex PCR, lists solely in-frame clones and lacks some. Among 100,000 to 150,000 clones listed, 81% were seen once. The germline CDR1 and CDR2 sequences are LNHDA and SQIVND (reference sequence). V lost 7 bases, J lost 4 bases, and 12 bases lay in between. The CDR3 has 13 residues. The rearrangement uses TRBV19 and TRBJ2-3; D is uncertain. Material for sequencing was PBMCs. The clonotype comes from a man between 18 and 29 years old in good health and CMV-seropositive. The CDR3 DNA follows: TGTGCCAGTAACACAGCCCTCTCAGATACGCAGTATTTT. It yields the protein CASNTALSDTQYF. The full variable domain, rest sourced from reference TRBV19 and TRBJ2-3, is DGGITQSPKYLFRKEGQNVTLSCEQNLNHDAMYWYRQDPGQGLRLIYYSQIVNDFQKGDIAEGYSVSREKKESFPLTVTSAQKNPTAFYLCASNTALSDTQYFGPGTRLTVL.